Sequencing of this T cell receptor beta chain was carried out in a study of T-cell memory formation after mild COVID-19. TCRdb recomputed calls from the 5' RACE reads with MiXCR, one row per CDR3 protein. The table lists 200,000 to 250,000 distinct CDR3 sequences, 15% of them singletons, with 2.1% in the top ten. Findings and limits, study-wide: Day 15 to 85 contractors were CD4/CD8 balanced; later expanders leaned CD4+. The study detected some responding clones in pre-infection memory, suggesting cross-reactive memory joined.

V lost 6 bases and J 5 bases, leaving 18 bases between the germline ends. Germline V lookup: CDR1 SGHRS, CDR2 YFSETQ. This CDR3 region has 16 residues. This clonotype was picked up a small number of times. Its antigen is not identified. The receptor comes from an adult woman who had mild COVID-19 (a few samples of this study predate the infection). Cell type and time point are not known. The sample consisted of PBMCs or a T cell subset sorted from them (not recorded which). This chain joins TRBV5-1 and TRBJ1-6, with a weak D call TRBD1 (5 bases). CDR3 sequence: CASKHSSGTDNSPLHF. In DNA form, the CDR3 reads TGCGCCAGCAAACATTCTTCGGGGACGGATAATTCACCCCTCCACTTT.